These 2 T cell receptor beta chains came from one sample sequenced in a study of technical replicates of blood from a few donors. Sequenced by immunoSEQ multiplex PCR; TCRdb stores in-frame clones only, minus some. Of over 70,000 clones in the sample, 90% to 95% were seen once. Sequenced: PBMCs. The receptors originated from a human donor in good health. Some clones in this sample may be carry-over from other donors' samples.

For the CDR3, the DNA is TGTGCCAGCAGCACCGGACAGGGGTATAGTGAAAAACTGTTTTTT. It translates to CASSTGQGYSEKLFF. The chain links TRBV6-5 to TRBJ1-4; 9 nucleotides match TRBD1. Germline CDR1 reads MNHEY; CDR2 reads SVGAGI. This CDR3 is 15 amino acids long. V was pared by 6 bases and J by 7 bases, with 9 bases of the junction left unmatched.

The chain carries TRBV2 and TRBJ1-2; 10 bases align to TRBD1. The CDR3 is 13 amino acids. The germline V gene has CDR1 SNHLY and CDR2 FYNNEI. Trimming at V came to 6 bases and at J to 3 bases, leaving 1 base not matched to a gene. CDR3 amino acids: CASRGTGDYGYTF. The CDR3 region has the DNA TGTGCCAGCAGAGGGACAGGGGACTATGGCTACACCTTC.